This record covers a single T cell receptor beta chain. This specimen comes from a study of T cell changes during pregnancy in multiple sclerosis. This CDR3 region has 15 residues. Trimming removed 4 bases at V and 3 bases at J, with 15 bases between. Germline lookup yields CDR1 SGHAT and CDR2 FQNNGV. TCRdb's table, derived via immunoSEQ multiplex PCR, lists solely in-frame clones and lacks some. The table shows some 57,000 clones, with about nine tenths occurring only once. The sequenced sample was CD4+ T cells from peripheral blood mononuclear cells, obtained in the first trimester of pregnancy. This chain connects TRBV11-2 to TRBJ1-2; D gene ambiguous. The TCR comes from a female donor with multiple sclerosis, enrolled in a pregnancy study. CDR3 sequence reads: CASSSTSAGYYGYTF. CDR3 sequence (DNA): TGTGCCAGCAGCTCTACATCAGCAGGCTACTATGGCTACACCTTC.